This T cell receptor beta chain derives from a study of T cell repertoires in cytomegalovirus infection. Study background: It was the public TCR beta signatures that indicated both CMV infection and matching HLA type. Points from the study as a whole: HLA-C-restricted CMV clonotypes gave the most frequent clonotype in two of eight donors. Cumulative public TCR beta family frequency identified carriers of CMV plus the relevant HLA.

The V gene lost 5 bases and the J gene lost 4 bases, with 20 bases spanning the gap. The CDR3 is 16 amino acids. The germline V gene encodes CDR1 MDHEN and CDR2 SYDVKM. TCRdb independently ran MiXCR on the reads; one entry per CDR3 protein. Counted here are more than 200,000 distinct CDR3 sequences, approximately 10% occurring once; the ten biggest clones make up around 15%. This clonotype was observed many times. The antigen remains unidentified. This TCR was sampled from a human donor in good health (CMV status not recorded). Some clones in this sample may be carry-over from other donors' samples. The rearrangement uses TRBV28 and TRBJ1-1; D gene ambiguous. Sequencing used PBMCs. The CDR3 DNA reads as TGTGCCAGCAGTCCTCCGTGGTTTTCATTCGGCACTGAAGCTTTCTTT. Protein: CASSPPWFSFGTEAFF.